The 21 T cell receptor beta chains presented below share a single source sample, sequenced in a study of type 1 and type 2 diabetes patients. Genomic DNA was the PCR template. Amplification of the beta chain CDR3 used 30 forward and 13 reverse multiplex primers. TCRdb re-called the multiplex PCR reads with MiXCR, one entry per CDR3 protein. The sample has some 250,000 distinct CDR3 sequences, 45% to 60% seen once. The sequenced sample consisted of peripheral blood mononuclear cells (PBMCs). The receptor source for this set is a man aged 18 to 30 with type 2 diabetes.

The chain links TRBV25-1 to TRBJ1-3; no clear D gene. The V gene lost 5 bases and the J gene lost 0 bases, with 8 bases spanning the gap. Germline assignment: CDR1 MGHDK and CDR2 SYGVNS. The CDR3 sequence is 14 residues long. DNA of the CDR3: TGTGCCAGCAGTTCGGGGAGCTCTGGAAACACCATATATTTT. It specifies CASSSGSSGNTIYF.

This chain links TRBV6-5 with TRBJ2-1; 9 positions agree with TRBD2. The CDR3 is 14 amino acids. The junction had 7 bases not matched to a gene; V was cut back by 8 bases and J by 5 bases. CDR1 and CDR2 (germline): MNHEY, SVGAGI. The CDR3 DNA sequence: TGTGCCAGCCGGCACCAGCGGGAGGACAATGAGCAGTTCTTC. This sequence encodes CASRHQREDNEQFF.

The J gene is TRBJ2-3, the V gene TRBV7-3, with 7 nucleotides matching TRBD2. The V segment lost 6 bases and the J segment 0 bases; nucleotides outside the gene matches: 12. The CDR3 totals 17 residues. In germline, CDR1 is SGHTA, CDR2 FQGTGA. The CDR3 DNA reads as TGTGCCAGCAGTCCGAGTGGGAGCGGGACTAGCACAGATACGCAGTATTTT. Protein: CASSPSGSGTSTDTQYF.

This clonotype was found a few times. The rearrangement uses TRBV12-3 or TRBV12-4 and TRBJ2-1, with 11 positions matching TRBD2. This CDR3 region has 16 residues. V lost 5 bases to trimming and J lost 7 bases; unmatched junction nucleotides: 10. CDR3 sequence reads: CASSPVAGGPWNEQFF. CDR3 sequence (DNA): TGTGCCAGCAGTCCAGTAGCGGGAGGGCCGTGGAATGAGCAGTTCTTC.

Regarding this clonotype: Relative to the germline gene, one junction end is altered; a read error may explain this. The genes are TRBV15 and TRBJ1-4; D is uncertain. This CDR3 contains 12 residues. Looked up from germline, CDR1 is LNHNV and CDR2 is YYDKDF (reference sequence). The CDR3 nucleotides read TGTGCCACCCGGGGAGGTAATAAAAAACTGTTTTTT. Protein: CATRGGNKKLFF.

CDR3 region: CASSIALGQYNSPLHF. The CDR3 nucleotides read TGTGCCAGTAGTATAGCGTTAGGACAGTATAATTCACCCCTCCACTTT. The chain has TRBV19 and TRBJ1-6; weak D call: TRBD1 (6 bases). Germline V lookup: CDR1 LNHDA, CDR2 SQIVND (reference sequence). The CDR3 is 16 amino acids. V was pared by 1 base and J by 4 bases, with 11 bases between.

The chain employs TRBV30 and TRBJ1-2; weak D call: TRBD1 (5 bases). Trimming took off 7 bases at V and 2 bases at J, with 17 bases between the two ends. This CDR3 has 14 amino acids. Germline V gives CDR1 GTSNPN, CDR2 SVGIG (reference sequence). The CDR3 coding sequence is TGTGCCTCCGACGATCCGGGACCAAACTATGGCTACACCTTC. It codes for CASDDPGPNYGYTF.

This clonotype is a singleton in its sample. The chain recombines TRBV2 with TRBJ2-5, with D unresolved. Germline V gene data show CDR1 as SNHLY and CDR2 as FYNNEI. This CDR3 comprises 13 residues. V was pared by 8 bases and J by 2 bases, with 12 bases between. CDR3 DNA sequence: TGTGCCAGCTGGGCATCCTGGCAAGAGACCCAGTACTTC. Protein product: CASWASWQETQYF.

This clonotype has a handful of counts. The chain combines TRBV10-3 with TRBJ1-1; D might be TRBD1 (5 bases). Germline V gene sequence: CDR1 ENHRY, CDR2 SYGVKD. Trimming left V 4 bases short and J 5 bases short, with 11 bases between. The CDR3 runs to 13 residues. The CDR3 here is CAISGREGTEAFF. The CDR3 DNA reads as TGTGCCATCAGTGGGAGGGAGGGGACTGAAGCTTTCTTT.

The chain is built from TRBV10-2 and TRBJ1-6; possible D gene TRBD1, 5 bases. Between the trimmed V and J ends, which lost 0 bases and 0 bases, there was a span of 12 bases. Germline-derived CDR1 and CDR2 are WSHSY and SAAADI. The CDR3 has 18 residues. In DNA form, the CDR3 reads TGCGCCAGCAGTGAGTCGGCCAGGGCGAGCTCCTATAATTCACCCCTCCACTTT. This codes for CASSESARASSYNSPLHF.

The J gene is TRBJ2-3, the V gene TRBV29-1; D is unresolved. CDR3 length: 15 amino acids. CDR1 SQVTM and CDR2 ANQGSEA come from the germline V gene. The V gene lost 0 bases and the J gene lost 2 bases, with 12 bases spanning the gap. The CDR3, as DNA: TGCAGCGTTGAAGAGGTAAATCCCTCCACAGATACGCAGTATTTT. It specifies CSVEEVNPSTDTQYF.

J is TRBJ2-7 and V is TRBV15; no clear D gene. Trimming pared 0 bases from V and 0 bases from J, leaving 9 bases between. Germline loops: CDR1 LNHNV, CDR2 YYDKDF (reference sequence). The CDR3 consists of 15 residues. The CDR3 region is CATSREGVYSYEQYF. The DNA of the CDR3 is TGTGCCACCAGCAGAGAAGGTGTCTACTCCTACGAGCAGTACTTC.

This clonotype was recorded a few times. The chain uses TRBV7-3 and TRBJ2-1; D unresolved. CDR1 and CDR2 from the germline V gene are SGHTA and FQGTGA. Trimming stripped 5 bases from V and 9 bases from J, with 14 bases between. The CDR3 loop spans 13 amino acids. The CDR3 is CASSPRTVGEQFF. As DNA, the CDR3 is TGTGCCAGCAGCCCTCGGACGGTAGGTGAGCAGTTCTTC.

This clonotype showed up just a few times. The DNA for the CDR3 is TGTGCCACCAGGGCTAGCGGTAACACCGGGGAGCTGTTTTTT. Translated: CATRASGNTGELFF. The chain employs TRBV24-1 and TRBJ2-2, with TRBD2 matching over 7 bases. Germline values: CDR1 KGHDR, CDR2 SFDVKD. The V and J ends lost 7 bases and 2 bases, in that order; junction bases with no gene match: 3. This CDR3 region has 14 residues.

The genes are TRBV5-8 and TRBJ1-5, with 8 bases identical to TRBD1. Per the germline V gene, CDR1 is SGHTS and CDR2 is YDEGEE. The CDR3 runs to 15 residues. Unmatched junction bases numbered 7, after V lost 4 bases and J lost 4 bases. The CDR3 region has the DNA TGTGCCAGCAGCACAGGGGGACATATGAATCAGCCCCAGCATTTT. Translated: CASSTGGHMNQPQHF. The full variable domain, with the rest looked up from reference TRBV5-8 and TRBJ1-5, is EAGVTQSPTHLIKTRGQQATLRCSPISGHTSVYWYQQALGLGLQFLLWYDEGEERNRGNFPPRFSGRQFPNYSSELNVNALELEDSALYLCASSTGGHMNQPQHFGDGTRLSIL.

The CDR3: CASSTRGTGSNIQYF. The CDR3 coding sequence is TGTGCCAGCAGTACTCGGGGGACAGGGAGTAACATTCAGTACTTC. The V and J genes are TRBV6-1 and TRBJ2-4; 9 bases fit TRBD1. The CDR3 covers 15 residues. Germline CDR1 and CDR2: MNHNS and SASEGT. J gave up 7 bases and V 5 bases, and 9 bases lay outside the gene matches.

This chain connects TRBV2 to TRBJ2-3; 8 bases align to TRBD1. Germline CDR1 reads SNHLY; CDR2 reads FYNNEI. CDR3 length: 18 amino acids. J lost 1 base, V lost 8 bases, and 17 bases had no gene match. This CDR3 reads CASGTGITLKLGTDTQYF. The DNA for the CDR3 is TGTGCCAGCGGGACAGGCATAACCCTAAAACTAGGCACAGATACGCAGTATTTT.

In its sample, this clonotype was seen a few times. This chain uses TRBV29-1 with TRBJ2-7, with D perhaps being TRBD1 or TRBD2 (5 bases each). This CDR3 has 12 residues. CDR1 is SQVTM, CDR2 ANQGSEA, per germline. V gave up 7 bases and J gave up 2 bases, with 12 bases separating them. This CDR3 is CSAGTAPYEQYF. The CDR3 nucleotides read TGCAGCGCCGGGACCGCACCCTACGAGCAGTACTTC.

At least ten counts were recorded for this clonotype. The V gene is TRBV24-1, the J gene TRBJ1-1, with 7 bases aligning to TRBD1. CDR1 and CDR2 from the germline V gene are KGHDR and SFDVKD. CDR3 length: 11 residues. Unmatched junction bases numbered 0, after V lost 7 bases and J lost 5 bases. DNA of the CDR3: TGTGCCACCAGGACAGGGACTGAAGCTTTCTTT. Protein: CATRTGTEAFF.

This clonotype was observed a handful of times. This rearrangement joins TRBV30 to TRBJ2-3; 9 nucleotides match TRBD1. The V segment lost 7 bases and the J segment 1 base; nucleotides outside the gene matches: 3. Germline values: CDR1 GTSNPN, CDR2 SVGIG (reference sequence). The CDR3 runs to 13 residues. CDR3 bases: TGTGCCTTAACAGGGGGCGGCACAGATACGCAGTATTTT. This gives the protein CALTGGGTDTQYF.

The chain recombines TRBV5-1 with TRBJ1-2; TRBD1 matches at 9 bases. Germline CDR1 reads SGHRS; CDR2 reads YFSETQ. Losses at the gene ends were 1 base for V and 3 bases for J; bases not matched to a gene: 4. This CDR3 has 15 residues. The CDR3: CASSLTGGLDYGYTF. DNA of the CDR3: TGCGCCAGCAGCTTGACAGGGGGCTTGGACTATGGCTACACCTTC.